This entry lists 27 T cell receptor beta chains sequenced from one sample in a study of blood T cell repertoires in COVID-19. TCRdb's copy holds only in-frame clones and misses some; the assay was immunoSEQ multiplex PCR. The sample shows around 260,000 clones, roughly nine tenths of them seen only once. Material: peripheral blood. The receptor source for this set is a man aged 60 to 69 who had recovered from COVID-19.

The chain carries TRBV6-4 and TRBJ2-1; 7 bases are a match to TRBD2. Looked up from germline, CDR1 is MRHNA and CDR2 is SNTAGT. Unmatched junction bases numbered 12, after V lost 6 bases and J lost 4 bases. The CDR3 is 16 amino acids. The CDR3 protein is CASSPSSGTLYNEQFF. The DNA of the CDR3 is TGTGCCAGCAGCCCTTCAAGCGGGACCCTTTACAATGAGCAGTTCTTC.

The rearrangement uses TRBV5-6 and TRBJ2-1; unclear D gene. V lost 2 bases, J lost 2 bases, and 8 bases lay in between. CDR3 size: 14 residues. Germline V gives CDR1 SGHDT, CDR2 YYEEEE. The CDR3 spells CASSLRDTYNEQFF. CDR3 nucleotides: TGTGCCAGCAGCTTACGCGACACCTACAATGAGCAGTTCTTC.

The chain is built from TRBV6-5 and TRBJ2-1; 10 bases agree with TRBD1. This CDR3 comprises 14 residues. CDR1 MNHEY and CDR2 SVGAGI come from the germline V gene. The trim removed 6 bases at V and 9 bases at J, leaving 8 bases unmatched. This chain's CDR3 is CASRRQGAGVEQFF. Written as DNA, the CDR3 is TGTGCCAGCAGAAGACAGGGGGCGGGGGTTGAGCAGTTCTTC.

This chain joins TRBV7-2 and TRBJ1-1; D unclear. Trimming removed 5 bases at V and 4 bases at J, with 14 bases between. This CDR3 spans 14 amino acids. Germline CDR1 and CDR2: SGHTA and FQGNSA. In DNA form, the CDR3 reads TGTGCCAGCAGCATCTCCCCACAGTCCACTGAAGCTTTCTTT. This sequence encodes CASSISPQSTEAFF.

The CDR3 loop is CASTLGQGGGETQYF. Written as DNA, the CDR3 is TGTGCCAGCACCCTGGGACAGGGGGGTGGAGAGACCCAGTACTTC. J is TRBJ2-5 and V is TRBV7-7, with 11 bases matching TRBD1. The trim removed 7 bases at V and 4 bases at J, leaving 8 bases unmatched. Germline V gene data show CDR1 as SSHAT and CDR2 as FNYEAQ (reference sequence). CDR3 size: 15 residues.

The V gene is TRBV7-2, the J gene TRBJ2-5; 8 bases match TRBD2. Losses at the gene ends were 3 bases for V and 5 bases for J; bases not matched to a gene: 8. The germline V gene encodes CDR1 SGHTA and CDR2 FQGNSA. The CDR3 contains 15 residues. The CDR3 protein is CASSFGGGNRETQYF. CDR3 nucleotides: TGTGCCAGCAGCTTCGGGGGGGGTAACCGGGAGACCCAGTACTTC.

The chain recombines TRBV6-2 or TRBV6-3 with TRBJ2-2, with TRBD2 identical over 8 bases. The CDR3 spans 16 residues. The germline V gene encodes CDR1 MNHEY and CDR2 SVGEGT. The trim removed 2 bases at V and 1 base at J, leaving 3 bases unmatched. The CDR3 here is CASSYTGTRNTGELFF. The CDR3 DNA reads TGTGCCAGCAGTTACACCGGGACTAGGAACACCGGGGAGCTGTTTTTT.

The chain links TRBV5-5 to TRBJ1-1; 7 bases line up with TRBD1. This CDR3 contains 17 residues. J gave up 5 bases and V 4 bases, and 17 bases lay outside the gene matches. The germline CDR1 and CDR2 sequences are SGHKS and YYEKEE (reference sequence). CDR3 DNA sequence: TGTGCCAGCAGCACACCCCGAGGCAGGGGGATGGGGACTGAAGCTTTCTTT. This encodes CASSTPRGRGMGTEAFF.

The chain couples TRBV10-3 to TRBJ2-7; 8 positions agree with TRBD2. The length of the CDR3 is 12 residues. V lost 6 bases and J lost 6; bases outside the gene matches: 4. CDR1 and CDR2 from the germline V gene are ENHRY and SYGVKD. The CDR3, as DNA: TGTGCCATCAGGGGTAGCGGGGTCGAGCAGTACTTC. Amino acid sequence: CAIRGSGVEQYF.

This chain links TRBV6-5 with TRBJ2-7; D remains ambiguous. From germline, CDR1 is MNHEY and CDR2 SVGAGI. This CDR3 comprises 15 residues. The V gene lost 6 bases and the J gene lost 1 base, with 16 bases spanning the gap. Here the CDR3 reads CASSQEVGQSYEQYF. CDR3 nucleotide sequence: TGTGCCAGCAGCCAAGAGGTGGGTCAGTCCTACGAGCAGTACTTC.

The rearrangement links TRBV5-1 to TRBJ1-1, with TRBD1 identical over 7 bases. J was trimmed by 1 base and V by 0 bases; bases with no gene match: 3. In germline, CDR1 is SGHRS, CDR2 YFSETQ. The CDR3 is 15 amino acids. CDR3 in DNA: TGCGCCAGCAGCTTGGATCCAGGGGGGAACACTGAAGCTTTCTTT. It codes for CASSLDPGGNTEAFF.

The chain links TRBV7-8 to TRBJ2-6, with 10 bases aligning to TRBD1. The CDR3 is 18 residues long. Per the germline V gene, CDR1 is SGHVS and CDR2 is FQNEAQ. After removal of 4 bases from V and 0 bases from J, the junction contained 6 bases not matched to a gene. In DNA, the CDR3 is TGTGCCAGCAGCTCAAGGGACAGGGGCTTCTCTGGGGCCAACGTCCTGACTTTC. Its protein product is CASSSRDRGFSGANVLTF.

The chain carries TRBV7-8 and TRBJ2-3, with 10 bases lining up with TRBD2. The CDR3 contains 16 residues. V shed 5 bases, J shed 4 bases, and the junction held 9 bases outside the gene matches. Per germline, CDR1 SGHVS and CDR2 FQNEAQ. In nucleotides, the CDR3 is TGTGCCAGCAGCCCAGAAATAGCGGGGGGCGCAGATACGCAGTATTTT. This gives the protein CASSPEIAGGADTQYF.

The chain carries TRBV7-2 and TRBJ2-5, with TRBD1 matching 9 bases. Losses at the gene ends were 1 base for V and 4 bases for J; bases not matched to a gene: 16. CDR1 SGHTA and CDR2 FQGNSA come from the germline V gene. The CDR3 runs to 19 residues. This CDR3 is CASSLVFDRGQGPRETQYF. CDR3 sequence (DNA): TGTGCCAGCAGCTTAGTTTTCGACCGGGGACAGGGTCCCCGAGAGACCCAGTACTTC.

The DNA of the CDR3 is TGTGCCAGCACACGAAGGGAGGGATCCCAGTACTTC. This translates into CASTRREGSQYF. The V gene is TRBV3-1 (or the pseudogene TRBV3-2), the J gene TRBJ2-5, with TRBD2 matching over 7 bases. Trimming took 7 bases from V and 9 from J; bases not matched to a gene: 8. The CDR3 consists of 12 residues. Germline loops: CDR1 LGHDT, CDR2 YNNKEL (reference sequence).

The rearrangement joins TRBV5-8 to TRBJ1-2; TRBD1 agrees at 10 bases. This CDR3 has 15 residues. Germline V lookup: CDR1 SGHTS, CDR2 YDEGEE. Germline trimming cut 4 bases from V and 5 bases from J; bases unmatched to any gene: 8. For the CDR3, the DNA is TGTGCCAGCAGCGTCGGGACAGGGGTCCGTTATGGCTACACCTTC. Protein: CASSVGTGVRYGYTF.

This rearrangement joins TRBV5-4 to TRBJ1-4, with 9 bases identical to TRBD1. Germline-derived CDR1 and CDR2 are SGHNT and YYREEE (reference sequence). The CDR3 covers 16 residues. The trim removed 0 bases at V and 5 bases at J, leaving 5 bases unmatched. CDR3 in DNA: TGTGCCAGCAGCTTGGGGGGACAGGGCTTCAATGAAAAACTGTTTTTT. Its translation: CASSLGGQGFNEKLFF.

The chain combines TRBV2 with TRBJ2-4; 7 positions agree with TRBD1. From germline, CDR1 is SNHLY and CDR2 FYNNEI. The CDR3 is 15 residues long. J gave up 2 bases and V 8 bases, and 9 bases lay outside the gene matches. DNA for the CDR3: TGTGCCAGCGACAGGGATTCCGGAACCAAAAACATTCAGTACTTC. Translated: CASDRDSGTKNIQYF.

This clone was seen only once. The chain couples TRBV28 to TRBJ2-3, with TRBD2 identical over 11 bases. CDR1 is MDHEN and CDR2 is SYDVKM in the germline V gene. The junction had 11 bases not matched to a gene; V was cut back by 7 bases and J by 5 bases. The CDR3 has 16 residues. CDR3 sequence reads: CASIAGGPNLLDTQYF. The CDR3 coding sequence is TGTGCCAGCATAGCGGGGGGGCCTAATTTATTAGATACGCAGTATTTT.

The rearrangement uses TRBV7-9 and TRBJ1-1; a possible D gene is TRBD1 (5 bases). This CDR3 region has 15 residues. The germline gives CDR1 SEHNR, CDR2 FQNEAQ (reference sequence). V lost 1 base to trimming and J lost 3 bases, with 12 bases between them. The CDR3 region has the DNA TGTGCCAGCAGCTTAGGTCGGGGGATGGACACTGAAGCTTTCTTT. It translates to CASSLGRGMDTEAFF.

This chain joins TRBV27 and TRBJ1-1; 8 nucleotides match TRBD1. The V gene's germline CDR1 is MNHEY and CDR2 SMNVEV (reference sequence). With V trimmed by 5 bases and J by 4 bases, 6 bases remained unmatched. This CDR3 contains 14 residues. The CDR3 region is CASSPLDRATEAFF. CDR3 coding DNA: TGTGCCAGCAGTCCACTGGACAGGGCCACTGAAGCTTTCTTT.

The V gene is TRBV5-4, the J gene TRBJ2-2, with D possibly TRBD2 on 7 matching bases. V shed 0 bases and J shed 2 bases, with 14 bases lying between them. CDR3 length: 17 amino acids. Germline CDR1 and CDR2: SGHNT and YYREEE (reference sequence). The CDR3 coding sequence is TGTGCCAGCAGCTTGGCCGGCGGGGGCCTAAACACCGGGGAGCTGTTTTTT. Its translation: CASSLAGGGLNTGELFF.

The rearrangement links TRBV19 to TRBJ2-2, with 7 nucleotides matching TRBD1. The ends lost 8 bases at V and 4 bases at J; junction bases unmatched: 7. There are 14 residues in the CDR3. Germline V gives CDR1 LNHDA, CDR2 SQIVND (reference sequence). In nucleotides, the CDR3 is TGTGCCAGTCGACAGGGCTTTGGCACCGGGGAGCTGTTTTTT. The encoded protein is CASRQGFGTGELFF. The full variable domain, in which reference TRBV19 and TRBJ2-2 provide the parts outside the CDR3, is DGGITQSPKYLFRKEGQNVTLSCEQNLNHDAMYWYRQDPGQGLRLIYYSQIVNDFQKGDIAEGYSVSREKKESFPLTVTSAQKNPTAFYLCASRQGFGTGELFFGEGSRLTVL.

J is TRBJ1-4 and V is TRBV21-1; TRBD1 is the table's D call and was not checked against the DNA. TRBV21-1 is a documented pseudogene. The CDR3 covers 17 residues. The CDR3 DNA is TGTGCCAGCCGAATCCGGGGGCAGGGGGCGACTAATGAAAAACTGTTTTTT. Translation: CASRIRGQGATNEKLFF.

The rearrangement links TRBV12-5 to TRBJ2-1, with 8 positions matching TRBD2. CDR1 and CDR2 from the germline V gene are LGHNT and FRNRAP. Germline trimming cut 7 bases from V and 1 base from J; bases unmatched to any gene: 12. The CDR3 totals 17 residues. In nucleotides, the CDR3 is TGTGCTAGTGCCCCCCAACGCACTAGCGGTTCCTACAATGAGCAGTTCTTC. Its protein product is CASAPQRTSGSYNEQFF. The complete variable domain, with remaining parts taken from reference TRBV12-5 and TRBJ2-1, reads DARVTQTPRHKVTEMGQEVTMRCQPILGHNTVFWYRQTMMQGLELLAYFRNRAPLDDSGMPKDRFSAEMPDATLATLKIQPSEPRDSAVYFCASAPQRTSGSYNEQFFGPGTRLTVL.

On this clone itself: A junction end diverges from the germline sequence, so it may reflect a read error. The gene calls are TRBV6-2 or TRBV6-3 and TRBJ1-1; tentative D call: TRBD1 (6 bases). Germline CDR1 is MNHEY and CDR2 is SVGEGT. There are 11 residues in the CDR3. CDR3 protein: CASSYGRGASF. The CDR3 coding sequence is TGTGCCAGCAGTTACGGGCGGGGGGCTTCCTTT.

The chain joins TRBV6-2 or TRBV6-3 to TRBJ1-2, with TRBD1 matching over 7 bases. CDR3 length equals 13 residues. CDR1 is MNHEY, CDR2 SVGEGT, per germline. V was clipped by 6 bases and J by 4 bases; unmatched bases: 5. CDR3 protein: CASSLGQPYGYTF. The CDR3 nucleotides are TGTGCCAGCAGCCTGGGACAGCCCTATGGCTACACCTTC.